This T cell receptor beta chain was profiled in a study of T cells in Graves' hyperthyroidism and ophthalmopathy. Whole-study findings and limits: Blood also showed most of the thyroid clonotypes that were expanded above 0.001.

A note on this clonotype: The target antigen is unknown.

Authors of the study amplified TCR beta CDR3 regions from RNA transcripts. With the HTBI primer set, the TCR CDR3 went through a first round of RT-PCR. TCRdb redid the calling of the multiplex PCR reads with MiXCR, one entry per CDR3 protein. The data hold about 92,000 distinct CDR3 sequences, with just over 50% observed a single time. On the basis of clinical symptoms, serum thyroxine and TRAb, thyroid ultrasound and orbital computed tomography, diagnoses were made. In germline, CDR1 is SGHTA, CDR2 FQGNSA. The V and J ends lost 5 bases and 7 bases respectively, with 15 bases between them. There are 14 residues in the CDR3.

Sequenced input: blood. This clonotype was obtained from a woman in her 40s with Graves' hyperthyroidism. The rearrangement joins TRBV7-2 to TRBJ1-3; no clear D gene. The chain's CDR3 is CASSRRRAGNTIYF. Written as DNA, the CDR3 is TGTGCCAGCAGCCGGCGTCGGGCGGGGAACACCATATATTTT.